This paragraph reports one T cell receptor (beta chain). J was trimmed by 0 bases and V by 8 bases; bases with no gene match: 10. The CDR3 length is 16 residues. Per the germline V gene, CDR1 is SGHAT and CDR2 is FQNNGV. This specimen belongs to a study of blood T cell repertoires in COVID-19. About the study: T cells, B-cell-depleted T cells, or PBMCs provided the cDNA or gDNA that served as material.

Assay: immunoSEQ multiplex PCR; the TCRdb copy retains only in-frame clones and omits some. The table includes 150,000 to 160,000 clones, just under 85% detected once. Sample: peripheral blood. This TCR came from a woman aged 60-70 years with acute or convalescent COVID-19. V and J are TRBV11-2 and TRBJ1-5; 7 bases map to TRBD1. CDR3 in amino acids: CASPSRTGNSNQPQHF. DNA for the CDR3: TGTGCCAGCCCATCAAGGACAGGCAATAGCAATCAGCCCCAGCATTTT. The variable domain in full, completed from reference TRBV11-2 and TRBJ1-5, reads EAGVAQSPRYKIIEKRQSVAFWCNPISGHATLYWYQQILGQGPKLLIQFQNNGVVDDSQLPKDRFSAERLKGVDSTLKIQPAKLEDSAVYLCASPSRTGNSNQPQHFGDGTRLSIL.